The clone carrying this T cell receptor beta chain came up a few times. As for time point: cycle 4 day 1 (C4D1), after 6 weeks of nivolumab. All patients experienced relapse after autologous stem cell transplantation, and brentuximab vedotin exposure was variable. Purification of CD4+ T cells from thawed PBMCs was achieved by magnetic negative selection. Sequencing was performed with immunoSEQ multiplex PCR; in TCRdb, only in-frame clones are kept and a portion is missing. The data show about 30,000 clones, 80% to 90% seen once. The CDR3 is 14 residues long. Trimming removed 3 bases from V and 4 bases from J, with 10 bases in between. CDR1 and CDR2 (germline): SEHNR, FQNEAQ (reference sequence). The data were obtained in a study of PD-1 blockade in classical Hodgkin lymphoma.

The origin of this receptor is a human donor with classical Hodgkin lymphoma. The starting material was CD4+ T cells from blood, obtained before the fourth cycle of nivolumab. The chain couples TRBV7-9 to TRBJ1-5; D is possibly TRBD1 (6 bases). The CDR3 loop reads CASSFSGTNQPQHF. The CDR3 DNA follows: TGTGCCAGCAGCTTTTCCGGGACAAATCAGCCCCAGCATTTT.